Following are 10 T cell receptor beta chains from one sample sequenced in a study of shared clonotypes between healthy human individuals. The repertoire was sequenced with immunoSEQ multiplex PCR; TCRdb's copy has only in-frame clones and lacks some. The sample holds millions of clones, 90% to 95% seen once. The sample was naive CD4+ T cells sorted from blood. Subset of the sample: CD45RA+ positively selected. The receptors stem from a young man in good health.

V usage is TRBV10-3 and J usage is TRBJ2-3, with unresolved D. This CDR3 is built from 13 residues. V lost 3 bases, J lost 0 bases, and 4 bases lay in between. Germline V gene sequence: CDR1 ENHRY, CDR2 SYGVKD. This CDR3 is CAISERSTDTQYF. CDR3 nucleotide sequence: TGTGCCATCAGTGAAAGGAGCACAGATACGCAGTATTTT.

The chain recombines TRBV15 with TRBJ2-2; 10 bases fit TRBD1. CDR3 length equals 15 residues. Germline CDR1 reads LNHNV; CDR2 reads YYDKDF (reference sequence). J gave up 5 bases and V 8 bases, and 8 bases lay outside the gene matches. The CDR3 loop is CATSTDRGRTGELFF. In DNA form, the CDR3 reads TGTGCCACCTCAACCGACAGGGGGCGAACCGGGGAGCTGTTTTTT. Drawing the rest from reference TRBV15 and TRBJ2-2, the complete variable domain is DAMVIQNPRYQVTQFGKPVTLSCSQTLNHNVMYWYQQKSSQAPKLLFHYYDKDFNNEADTPDNFQSRRPNTSFCFLDIRSPGLGDTAMYLCATSTDRGRTGELFFGEGSRLTVL.

Worth noting for this clone: Other DNA sequences within the sample encode an identical CDR3. J is TRBJ1-5 and V is TRBV7-9; no definite D call. The germline V and J ends were trimmed by 1 base and 4 bases, with 5 bases remaining between them. Germline V gene lookup returns CDR1 SEHNR and CDR2 FQNEAQ (reference sequence). CDR3 length: 13 residues. CDR3 DNA sequence: TGTGCCAGCAGCTTAGACGGAAATCAGCCCCAGCATTTT. Translation: CASSLDGNQPQHF.

This chain joins TRBV5-5 and TRBJ1-4, with no clear D. This CDR3 contains 16 residues. CDR1 is SGHKS and CDR2 is YYEKEE in the germline V gene (reference sequence). V was trimmed by 2 bases and J by 0 bases, leaving 11 bases between them. The CDR3 DNA is TGTGCCAGCAGCTTCGGAAGCGCTGCAACTAATGAAAAACTGTTTTTT. Protein sequence: CASSFGSAATNEKLFF.

This chain connects TRBV7-2 to TRBJ2-1; 8 bases fit TRBD1. The CDR3 runs 15 residues. After removal of 3 bases from V and 6 bases from J, the junction contained 7 bases not matched to a gene. Germline assignment: CDR1 SGHTA and CDR2 FQGNSA. The CDR3 nucleotides are TGTGCCAGCAGCTTCCCAGGGGGCGGTGGCAATGAGCAGTTCTTC. Its protein is CASSFPGGGGNEQFF.

As for this clone: A read error may account for a junction end that differs from germline. This chain links TRBV28 with TRBJ2-7; either TRBD1 or TRBD2 may fit D (5 bases each). The germline V gene has CDR1 MDHEN and CDR2 SYDVKM. This CDR3 contains 15 residues. The CDR3 DNA sequence: TGTGCCAGCAGTTTAAGGGGAGAGATGACCTACGTGCAGTACTTC. Its protein is CASSLRGEMTYVQYF. Filled out from reference TRBV28 and TRBJ2-7, the complete variable domain reads DVKVTQSSRYLVKRTGEKVFLECVQDMDHENMFWYRQDPGLGLRLIYFSYDVKMKEKGDIPEGYSVSREKKERFSLILESASTNQTSMYLCASSLRGEMTYVQYFGPGTRLTVT.

This CDR3 reads CSVEDLRPGSTYEQYF. CDR3 sequence (DNA): TGCAGCGTTGAAGATCTTCGGCCAGGGTCCACCTACGAGCAGTACTTC. J is TRBJ2-7 and V is TRBV29-1, with D possibly being TRBD1 (5 bases). The CDR3 contains 16 residues. The V and J ends lost 0 bases and 2 bases respectively, with 17 bases between them. CDR1 is SQVTM, CDR2 ANQGSEA, per germline.

The chain recombines TRBV6-6 with TRBJ2-7; weak D call: TRBD1 (5 bases). The CDR3 totals 13 residues. In germline, CDR1 is MNHNY, CDR2 SVGAGI (reference sequence). Trimming cost V 2 bases and J 4 bases, with 9 bases left between them. Written as DNA, the CDR3 is TGTGCCAGCAGTTACAAGGGGAATTACGAGCAGTACTTC. It encodes CASSYKGNYEQYF.

V is TRBV14 and J is TRBJ1-2; D call uncertain. The CDR3 loop spans 14 amino acids. Trimming removed 4 bases at V and 4 bases at J, with 13 bases between. From germline, CDR1 is SGHDN and CDR2 FVKESK. This chain's CDR3 is CASSLLGQVYGYTF. The DNA of the CDR3 is TGTGCCAGCAGCCTTCTCGGGCAGGTCTATGGCTACACCTTC.

In regard to this clone: Other DNA sequences of this sample code for an identical CDR3. V usage is TRBV30 and J usage is TRBJ2-7; tentative D call: TRBD1 (6 bases). The CDR3 is made up of 11 amino acids. V gave up 1 base and J gave up 7 bases, with 8 bases separating them. Germline V gene data show CDR1 as GTSNPN and CDR2 as SVGIG (reference sequence). This CDR3 reads CAWSGGREQYF. Here the CDR3 DNA reads TGTGCCTGGAGTGGGGGGCGGGAGCAGTACTTC.